These T cell receptor beta chains were read from a single sample in a study of CD8 T cell repertoires and HIV-1 epitope variants. Method: immunoSEQ multiplex PCR; TCRdb's copy keeps in-frame clones and lacks some. Of around 3,000 clones listed, about 69% are singletons. These receptors lack a known antigen. The sample taken for sequencing was cultured CD8+ T cells derived from PBMCs. The receptor source for this set is a male donor with HIV. The conserved cysteine and the conserved F or W are not part of the CDR3 here. The order of the fields is CDR3 length, D gene, V gene, CDR3 protein. A D gene is named only where the DNA matches it firmly.

>14|TRBD2|TRBV9
ASSASGTSQTDTQY
>7|NA|TRBV7-7
ASSSEAF
>13|NA|TRBV7-9
ASSARDSATDTQY
>12|NA|TRBV5-1
ASNPSGFRDEQY
>9|NA|TRBV25-1
ASSRLGEQF
>13|NA|TRBV6-5
ASSGGQGIHQPQH
>13|TRBD2|TRBV19
ASSLGTSGYNEQF
>8|NA|TRBV7-7
AADPDTQY
>11|NA|TRBV5-4
ASSGSSYNEQF
>17|TRBD1|TRBV5-6
ASSLASEFDRGLIYEQY
>9|NA|TRBV21-1
ASSRGTEAF
>15|NA|TRBV4-1
ASSQDRWGSQNYGYT
>18|NA|TRBV19
ASSIAPIRFGGTSNQPQH
>14|NA|TRBV7-9
ASSPVVMRRSNEQF
>12|NA|TRBV10-3
AIKDGASSYEQY
>15|NA|TRBV28
ASSLSRTRTFNYGYT
>16|TRBD2|TRBV28
ASSLGLAGGIGTDTQY
>12|NA|TRBV4-1
ASSQGGVDTEAF
>14|TRBD2|TRBV19
ASSQGTSGRDETQY
>10|NA|TRBV5-6
ASSSRPNEQF
>12|TRBD1|TRBV6-5
ASTMGQGYTEAF
>12|NA|TRBV10-3
AISEQSGNYGYT
>11|NA|TRBV19
ASSNPRAYGYT
>11|NA|TRBV28
ASSLLSSTEAF
>12|TRBD1|TRBV29-1
SVDGTGAGNTIY
>11|TRBD2|TRBV2
ASSFGTSAEQF
>9|NA|TRBV27
ASSLHNEQF
>13|NA|TRBV10-3
AISGGEGPRTEAF
>10|NA|TRBV5-5
ASSDHNQPQH
>11|TRBD2|TRBV19
ASSLAGGHEQY
>9|NA|TRBV4-1
ASSQYNEQF
>10|TRBD2|TRBV28
ASSRGSGDGF
>11|NA|TRBV2
ASRSLDSPEQF
>11|NA|TRBV27
ASSKGVAQPQH
>14|TRBD1|TRBV14
ASSQDRGQGVEKLF
>12|TRBD2|TRBV7-9
ASSLVAGPYEQY
>13|TRBD1|TRBV7-9
ASSPDRGSDNEQF
>11|TRBD2|TRBV4-1
ASSQGTSNEQY
>12|TRBD1|TRBV6-6
ASSAGTGYNEQY
>17|TRBD2|TRBV10-3
AISDLFSGREESTDTQY
>11|NA|TRBV6-6
ASSYPGDYGYT
>14|TRBD1|TRBV5-1
ASSLTQTGVGETQY
>12|TRBD2|TRBV19
ASSGTSGIGEQF
>13|TRBD1|TRBV5-4
ASSSEQGDPRGYT
>12|NA|TRBV6-5
ASRQRGIGQPQH